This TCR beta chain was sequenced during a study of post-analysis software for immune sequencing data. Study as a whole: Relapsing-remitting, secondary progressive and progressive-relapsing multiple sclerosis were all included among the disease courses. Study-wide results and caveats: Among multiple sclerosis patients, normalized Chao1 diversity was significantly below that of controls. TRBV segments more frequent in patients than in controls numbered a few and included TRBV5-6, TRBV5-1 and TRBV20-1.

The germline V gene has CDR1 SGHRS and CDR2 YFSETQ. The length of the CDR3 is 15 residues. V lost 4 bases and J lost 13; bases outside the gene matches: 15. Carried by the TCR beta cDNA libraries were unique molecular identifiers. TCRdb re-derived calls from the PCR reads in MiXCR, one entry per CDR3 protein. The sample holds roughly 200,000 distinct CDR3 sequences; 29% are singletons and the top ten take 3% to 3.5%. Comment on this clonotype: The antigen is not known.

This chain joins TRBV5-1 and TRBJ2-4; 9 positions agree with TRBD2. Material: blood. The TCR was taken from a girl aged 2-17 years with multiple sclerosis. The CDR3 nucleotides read TGCGCCAGCAGCCTGTGGCTGGGTAGCGGGAGCGGGCAGTACTTC. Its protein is CASSLWLGSGSGQYF.